The clone carrying this T cell receptor beta chain occurred many times. This sample is part of a study of T-cell reconstitution after alpha-beta-depleted transplantation in children. Unique molecular identifiers were incorporated into the prepared TCRbeta library. In TCRdb, the PCR reads were re-called with MiXCR into one record per CDR3 protein. This sample yields fewer than 350,000 distinct CDR3 sequences, of which about a tenth are seen a single time; less than 8% belongs to the top ten. With 4 bases removed from V and 5 bases from J, the gap between germline ends came to 9 bases. Germline V gene sequence: CDR1 MNHEY, CDR2 SMNVEV (reference sequence). This CDR3 is 13 amino acids long.

This chain connects TRBV27 to TRBJ1-5; maybe TRBD1 (5 bases). The sample in question was PBMCs, obtained before TCRalphabeta/CD19-depleted stem cell transplant. This sequence originates from a boy less than two years old with acute myeloid leukemia, due to receive a stem cell transplant. The CDR3 sequence is CASSSRGDQPQHF. The CDR3 coding sequence is TGTGCCAGCAGTTCCCGAGGGGATCAGCCCCAGCATTTT.